This T cell receptor (beta chain) is drawn from a study of shared clonotypes between healthy human individuals. Turning to the study itself: CD4 naive cells filled three plates per donor, CD4 memory three, CD8 naive two and CD8 memory one. Study-wide results and caveats: Clonotype sharing among donors, it was expected, would be affected by sequencing depth. Clonotypes which were not shared had lower generation probabilities than clonotypes that all four donors shared.

With respect to this clone: The antigen is not known. The sample contains more than one DNA sequence encoding this CDR3.

CD45RO negativity and positive selection for CCR7 defined naive CD8 cells, a population that excluded terminally differentiated effector memory CD45RA+ cells. As originally analysed: There were no quality scores in the junction-only immunoSEQ sequences, so filtering differed. TCRdb keeps only in-frame clones here, not all; method: immunoSEQ multiplex PCR. Clone size and the V and J calls come from that table; the DNA yielded D and trimming. Among 1.5 million to 2.5 million clones listed, about 94% were seen once. Germline loops: CDR1 MGHRA, CDR2 YSYEKL. Trimming took off 3 bases at V and 2 bases at J, with 8 bases between the two ends. The CDR3 covers 13 residues.

Input material: naive CD8+ T cells sorted from blood. The TCR was taken from a man aged 18 to 35 in good health. The chain joins TRBV4-1 to TRBJ2-7; no firm D call. CDR3 amino acids: CASSHGAAYEQYF. The CDR3 nucleotides are TGCGCCAGCAGCCACGGAGCAGCCTACGAGCAGTACTTC.